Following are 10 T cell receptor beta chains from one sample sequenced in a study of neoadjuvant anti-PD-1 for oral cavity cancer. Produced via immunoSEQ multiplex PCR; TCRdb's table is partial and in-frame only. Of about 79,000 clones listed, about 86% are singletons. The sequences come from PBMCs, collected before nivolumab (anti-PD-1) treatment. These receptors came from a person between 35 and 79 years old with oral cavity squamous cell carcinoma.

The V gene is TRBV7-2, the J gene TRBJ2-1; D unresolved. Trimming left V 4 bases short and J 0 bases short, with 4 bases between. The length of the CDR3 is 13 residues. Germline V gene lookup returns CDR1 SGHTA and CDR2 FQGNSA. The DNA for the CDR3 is TGTGCCAGCAGCTCGCCCTCCTACAATGAGCAGTTCTTC. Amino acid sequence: CASSSPSYNEQFF.

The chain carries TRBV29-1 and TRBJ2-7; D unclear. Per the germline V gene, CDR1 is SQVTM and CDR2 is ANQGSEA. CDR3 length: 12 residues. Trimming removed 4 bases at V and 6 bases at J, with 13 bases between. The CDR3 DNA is TGCAGCGTTGGCCCCACGGGTCGCGAGCAGTACTTC. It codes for CSVGPTGREQYF.

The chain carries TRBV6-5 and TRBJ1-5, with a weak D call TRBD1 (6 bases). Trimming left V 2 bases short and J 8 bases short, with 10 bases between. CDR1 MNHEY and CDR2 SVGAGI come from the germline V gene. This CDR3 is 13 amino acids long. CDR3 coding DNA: TGTGCCAGCAGTTACAGGGGGAGGGAGCCCCAGCATTTT. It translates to CASSYRGREPQHF.

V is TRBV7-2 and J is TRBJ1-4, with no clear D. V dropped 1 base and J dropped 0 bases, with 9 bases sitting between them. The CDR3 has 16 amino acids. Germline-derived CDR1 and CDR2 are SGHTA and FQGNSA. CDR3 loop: CASSLDSGTTNEKLFF. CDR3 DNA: TGTGCCAGCAGCTTAGACAGCGGAACAACTAATGAAAAACTGTTTTTT.

The DNA for the CDR3 is TGTGCCAGCAGTTCCGCCGGGACATTGAACACTGAAGCTTTCTTT. It specifies CASSSAGTLNTEAFF. The genes are TRBV28 and TRBJ1-1, with D perhaps TRBD1 (6 bases). Trimming cost V 4 bases and J 0 bases, with 12 bases left between them. This CDR3 spans 15 amino acids. The germline V gene encodes CDR1 MDHEN and CDR2 SYDVKM.

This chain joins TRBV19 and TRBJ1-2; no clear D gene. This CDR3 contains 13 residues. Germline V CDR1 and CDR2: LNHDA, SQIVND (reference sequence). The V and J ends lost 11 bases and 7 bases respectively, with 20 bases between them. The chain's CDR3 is CAGRRRSDLGYTF. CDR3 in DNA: TGTGCCGGTCGGAGGAGGTCGGACCTTGGCTACACCTTC.

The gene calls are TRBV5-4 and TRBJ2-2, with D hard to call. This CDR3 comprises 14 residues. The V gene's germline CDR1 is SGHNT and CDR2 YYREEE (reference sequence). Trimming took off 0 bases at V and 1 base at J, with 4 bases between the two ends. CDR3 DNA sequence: TGTGCCAGCAGCTTGGGACGGAACACCGGGGAGCTGTTTTTT. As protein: CASSLGRNTGELFF.

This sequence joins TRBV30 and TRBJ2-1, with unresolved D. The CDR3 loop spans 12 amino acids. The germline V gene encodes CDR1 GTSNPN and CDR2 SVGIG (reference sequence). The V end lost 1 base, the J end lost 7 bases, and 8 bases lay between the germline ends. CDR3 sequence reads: CAWSAIINEQFF. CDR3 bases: TGTGCCTGGAGTGCCATTATAAATGAGCAGTTCTTC.

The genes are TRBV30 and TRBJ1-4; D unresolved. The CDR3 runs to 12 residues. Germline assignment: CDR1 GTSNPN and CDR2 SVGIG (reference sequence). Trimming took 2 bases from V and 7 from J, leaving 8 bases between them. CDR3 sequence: CAWSLAAEKLFF. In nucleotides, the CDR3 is TGTGCCTGGAGTCTTGCAGCTGAAAAACTGTTTTTT.

CDR3 nucleotides: TGTGCCAGCAGCCCGGGACAGTCCGACGAGCAGTACTTC. Its translation is CASSPGQSDEQYF. The V call is TRBV28, the J call TRBJ2-7; 7 positions match TRBD1. The CDR3 length is 13 residues. Germline lookup yields CDR1 MDHEN and CDR2 SYDVKM. Trimming cost V 6 bases and J 5 bases; bases outside gene matches: 7.